Listed here are 28 T cell receptor beta chains from one sample, sequenced in a study of human T cells and chemical hapten exposure (dated by TCRdb to the early 2020s). Receptor libraries were prepared by RACE. Instrument used: NextSeq 500. In-frame beta chains were kept once TCRdb had trimmed the public reads at Q25 with fastp and called clones with MiXCR. Rows with a matching CDR3 protein are joined into one entry that keeps the most common DNA and genes. Present in this sample are around 330,000 distinct CDR3 sequences, around 5.5% of which were seen just once. The biggest ten clones account for about 8.2% of the sample. The time point label, read with the paper, signifies: pre-sensitization, week 0. The sample's treatment or condition label, decoded: therapeutic diphenylcyclopropenone sensitization with weekly scalp DPC. This sample comprised whole blood, obtained in connection with sensitization to the hapten diphenylcyclopropenone (DPC). All receptors derive from a woman aged 18-29 years with alopecia areata. Some clones in this sample may be carry-over from other donors' samples.

At least ten counts were recorded for this clonotype. One junction end disagrees with the germline gene, perhaps due to a read error. V gene TRBV6-2 or TRBV6-3 combines with J gene TRBJ2-2, with 11 bases matching TRBD2. CDR1 and CDR2 (germline): MNHEY, SVGEGT. This CDR3 contains 12 residues. In DNA form, the CDR3 reads TGCGTAGCGGGGGGGGACACCGGGGAGCTGTTTTTT. This codes for CVAGGDTGELFF.

In its sample, this clonotype was seen many times. The V and J genes are TRBV5-1 and TRBJ2-5; D is possibly TRBD2 (5 bases). The CDR3 has 15 residues. Trimming stripped 0 bases from V and 1 base from J, with 10 bases between. CDR1 and CDR2 (germline): SGHRS, YFSETQ. The CDR3 nucleotides read TGCGCCAGCAGCTTGGCTCGGGGAGTCCAAGAGACCCAGTACTTC. This codes for CASSLARGVQETQYF.

This clonotype was observed at least ten times. The rearrangement joins TRBV20-1 to TRBJ1-5; D might be TRBD1 (5 bases). The V gene's germline CDR1 is DFQATT and CDR2 SNEGSKA (reference sequence). The CDR3 totals 16 residues. Deletions cut 2 bases from V and 3 bases from J, with 17 bases between. This chain's CDR3 is CSARRGAAGVNQPQHF. CDR3 nucleotides: TGCAGTGCTAGAAGAGGGGCGGCAGGCGTCAATCAGCCCCAGCATTTT.

The CDR3 nucleotides read TGTGCCAGCAGCCCGAGACAGGGGGCAACCCAGTACTTC. Its translation is CASSPRQGATQYF. The rearrangement links TRBV7-2 to TRBJ2-5; 10 nucleotides line up with TRBD1. This CDR3 has 13 residues. Germline lookup yields CDR1 SGHTA and CDR2 FQGNSA. With 5 bases clipped from V and 8 bases from J, the junction kept 5 bases outside the gene matches.

Many counts were recorded for this clonotype. The V and J genes are TRBV7-2 and TRBJ2-5; the D is unclear. Germline CDR1 SGHTA, CDR2 FQGNSA. This CDR3 has 14 amino acids. V shed 1 base and J shed 1 base, with 7 bases lying between them. The CDR3 spells CASSLGYPQETQYF. Written as DNA, the CDR3 is TGTGCCAGCAGCTTAGGTTATCCCCAAGAGACCCAGTACTTC. Using reference TRBV7-2 and TRBJ2-5 for the parts outside the CDR3, the full variable domain is GAGVSQSPSNKVTEKGKDVELRCDPISGHTALYWYRQSLGQGLEFLIYFQGNSAPDKSGLPSDRFSAERTGGSVSTLTIQRTQQEDSAVYLCASSLGYPQETQYFGPGTRLLVL.

The sample holds a few counts of this clonotype. This chain connects TRBV5-1 to TRBJ2-1; D is ambiguous. CDR3 length equals 15 residues. V was cut by 0 bases and J by 1 base, with 8 bases left in between. Germline CDR1 and CDR2: SGHRS and YFSETQ. In DNA, the CDR3 is TGCGCCAGCAGCTTGGAGGTGGGGTCCTACAATGAGCAGTTCTTC. Its protein is CASSLEVGSYNEQFF.

The rearrangement links TRBV20-1 to TRBJ1-4, with 7 bases that match TRBD1. Germline V gene lookup returns CDR1 DFQATT and CDR2 SNEGSKA (reference sequence). J was trimmed by 6 bases and V by 0 bases; bases with no gene match: 4. This CDR3 spans 14 amino acids. This CDR3 reads CSARDLGGDEKLFF. Written as DNA, the CDR3 is TGCAGTGCTAGAGATTTAGGGGGCGATGAAAAACTGTTTTTT.

This clonotype was seen only a few times. The V gene is TRBV7-2, the J gene TRBJ1-4, with D hard to call. Germline lookup yields CDR1 SGHTA and CDR2 FQGNSA. The V and J ends lost 5 bases and 2 bases respectively, with 15 bases between them. The CDR3 has 16 residues. The CDR3 coding sequence is TGTGCCAGCAGCCGAAGCAACTGGGAGACTAATGAAAAACTGTTTTTT. As protein: CASSRSNWETNEKLFF.

This clonotype was detected many times. The V and J genes are TRBV4-1 and TRBJ2-3; 10 nucleotides line up with TRBD1. The germline V gene has CDR1 MGHRA and CDR2 YSYEKL. Trimming removed 0 bases from V and 1 base from J; junction bases left unmatched: 4. The CDR3 is made up of 17 amino acids. The CDR3 region has the DNA TGCGCCAGCAGCCAAGAGAGACAGGGGGCGGGCACAGATACGCAGTATTTT. Its protein product is CASSQERQGAGTDTQYF.

The chain has TRBV3-1 and TRBJ2-5, with D unresolved. CDR1 is LGHDT and CDR2 is YNNKEL in the germline V gene (reference sequence). The ends were cut back, 4 bases at V and 5 bases at J, with 17 bases in the middle. This CDR3 is built from 15 residues. The CDR3 loop reads CASSLLGDGVETQYF. The CDR3 nucleotides read TGTGCCAGCAGCCTTCTAGGAGACGGAGTGGAGACCCAGTACTTC.

This clonotype was detected a few times. The V call is TRBV4-2, the J call TRBJ1-5; D may be TRBD1 (5 bases). This CDR3 is 15 amino acids long. V lost 0 bases, J lost 3 bases, and 9 bases lay in between. Germline CDR1 is LGHNA and CDR2 is YNFKEQ. The CDR3 coding sequence is TGTGCCAGCAGCCAAGAGGGGGTTACCAATCAGCCCCAGCATTTT. Protein product: CASSQEGVTNQPQHF.

This clonotype was seen a few times. The chain couples TRBV6-4 to TRBJ1-4, with D perhaps TRBD1 (6 bases). Germline-derived CDR1 and CDR2 are MRHNA and SNTAGT. V shed 6 bases and J shed 3 bases, with 14 bases lying between them. The CDR3 runs to 15 residues. CDR3 in amino acids: CASSPGGMSNEKLFF. The CDR3 DNA is TGTGCCAGCAGCCCCGGGGGCATGTCTAATGAAAAACTGTTTTTT.

The chain combines TRBV7-9 with TRBJ2-7; D is possibly TRBD1 (5 bases). Germline V gene lookup returns CDR1 SEHNR and CDR2 FQNEAQ (reference sequence). The CDR3 consists of 13 residues. V was cut by 3 bases and J by 5 bases, with 11 bases left in between. The CDR3 bases are TGTGCCAGCAGCTTTACCAGGGTACACGAGCAGTACTTC. Encoded protein: CASSFTRVHEQYF.

This clonotype was recorded a few times. J is TRBJ2-2 and V is TRBV11-3; D is undetermined. This CDR3 is built from 15 residues. Trimming cost V 4 bases and J 2 bases, with 11 bases left between them. The germline V gene encodes CDR1 SGHNT and CDR2 YENEEA. DNA of the CDR3: TGTGCCAGCAGCTCCGACTCCTACAACACCGGGGAGCTGTTTTTT. It is translated as CASSSDSYNTGELFF.

This clonotype was found many times. The chain combines TRBV28 with TRBJ1-5, with no clear D. Trimming stripped 6 bases from V and 6 bases from J, with 24 bases between. CDR3 size: 17 residues. The germline CDR1 and CDR2 sequences are MDHEN and SYDVKM. The CDR3 reads CASRLQLGSFLGQPQHF. DNA of the CDR3: TGTGCCAGCAGGTTACAGCTGGGGTCGTTTTTGGGTCAGCCCCAGCATTTT. Full variable domain (outside the CDR3, taken from reference TRBV28 and TRBJ1-5): DVKVTQSSRYLVKRTGEKVFLECVQDMDHENMFWYRQDPGLGLRLIYFSYDVKMKEKGDIPEGYSVSREKKERFSLILESASTNQTSMYLCASRLQLGSFLGQPQHFGDGTRLSIL.

This clonotype was found a few times. The chain carries TRBV6-6 and TRBJ2-1; 10 positions match TRBD1. CDR1 and CDR2 from the germline V gene are MNHNY and SVGAGI (reference sequence). The V and J ends lost 6 bases and 7 bases, in that order; junction bases with no gene match: 6. This CDR3 has 14 residues. The CDR3 bases are TGTGCCAGCAGAAACGGACAGGGGGGTAATGAGCAGTTCTTC. Its protein is CASRNGQGGNEQFF.

Ten or more counts support this clonotype. This chain joins TRBV3-1 and TRBJ1-1; 8 bases match TRBD1. V was pared by 3 bases and J by 4 bases, with 4 bases of the junction left unmatched. Germline CDR1 is LGHDT and CDR2 is YNNKEL (reference sequence). This CDR3 has 14 residues. The CDR3 loop is CASSQADRGTEAFF. CDR3 bases: TGTGCCAGCAGCCAGGCTGACAGGGGCACTGAAGCTTTCTTT.

This clonotype was recorded a few times. The chain carries TRBV20-1 and TRBJ1-4; 7 bases fit TRBD1. J lost 7 bases, V lost 4 bases, and 6 bases had no gene match. The germline CDR1 and CDR2 sequences are DFQATT and SNEGSKA (reference sequence). CDR3 size: 13 residues. The CDR3 nucleotides are TGCAGTGCTATAGACAGGGCCGGTGAAAAACTGTTTTTT. This encodes CSAIDRAGEKLFF.

In its sample, this clonotype was seen a few times. The rearrangement joins TRBV7-9 to TRBJ2-5; D is perhaps TRBD1 or TRBD2 (6 bases each). This CDR3 is 15 amino acids long. Deletions cut 5 bases from V and 3 bases from J, with 16 bases between. Germline V gives CDR1 SEHNR, CDR2 FQNEAQ (reference sequence). For the CDR3, the DNA is TGTGCCAGCAGCCCGAGGGGGGATTCTAAAGAGACCCAGTACTTC. This gives the protein CASSPRGDSKETQYF. The whole variable domain, filled in from reference TRBV7-9 and TRBJ2-5, reads DTGVSQNPRHKITKRGQNVTFRCDPISEHNRLYWYRQTLGQGPEFLTYFQNEAQLEKSRLLSDRFSAERPKGSFSTLEIQRTEQGDSAMYLCASSPRGDSKETQYFGPGTRLLVL.

This clonotype showed up many times. The chain combines TRBV6-2 or TRBV6-3 with TRBJ2-3, with a tentative D call TRBD2 (6 bases). CDR1 and CDR2 from the germline V gene are MNHEY and SVGEGT. V lost 6 bases and J 5 bases, leaving 21 bases between the germline ends. The CDR3 loop spans 16 amino acids. CDR3: CASRPTAGPARDTQYF. The CDR3 nucleotides read TGTGCCAGCAGACCGACAGCGGGTCCAGCAAGAGATACGCAGTATTTT.

This clonotype was detected ten times or more. The chain links TRBV12-3 or TRBV12-4 to TRBJ1-5, with a weak D call TRBD1 (5 bases). V was trimmed by 5 bases and J by 2 bases, leaving 13 bases between them. The CDR3 extends over 15 amino acids. CDR3 bases: TGTGCCAGCAGTCCTAGGACAATGGGCAATCAGCCCCAGCATTTT. This sequence encodes CASSPRTMGNQPQHF.

This chain connects TRBV12-3 or TRBV12-4 to TRBJ1-3; D gene ambiguous. V was shortened by 8 bases and J by 0 bases, with 11 bases between the two germline ends. This CDR3 has 14 amino acids. The CDR3 loop is CASDTGFSGNTIYF. In DNA form, the CDR3 reads TGTGCCAGCGATACGGGATTCTCTGGAAACACCATATATTTT.

The V gene is TRBV5-6, the J gene TRBJ2-2; D gene ambiguous. This CDR3 is 13 amino acids long. In germline, CDR1 is SGHDT, CDR2 YYEEEE. V shed 4 bases and J shed 4 bases, with 8 bases lying between them. This CDR3 reads CASSPRFTGELFF. CDR3 nucleotide sequence: TGTGCCAGCAGCCCCCGATTCACCGGGGAGCTGTTTTTT. Complete variable domain (other parts from reference TRBV5-6 and TRBJ2-2): DAGVTQSPTHLIKTRGQQVTLRCSPKSGHDTVSWYQQALGQGPQFIFQYYEEEERQRGNFPDRFSGHQFPNYSSELNVNALLLGDSALYLCASSPRFTGELFFGEGSRLTVL.

This clonotype was observed a handful of times. This chain uses TRBV4-2 with TRBJ1-6, with 7 bases matching TRBD1. The V segment lost 3 bases and the J segment 0 bases; nucleotides outside the gene matches: 5. Looked up from germline, CDR1 is LGHNA and CDR2 is YNFKEQ. The CDR3 covers 17 residues. The DNA of the CDR3 is TGTGCCAGCAGCCACGGACAGGCAAGCTCCTATAATTCACCCCTCCACTTT. The encoded protein is CASSHGQASSYNSPLHF.

V usage is TRBV18 and J usage is TRBJ1-1, with a weak D call TRBD1 (6 bases). V was pared by 0 bases and J by 4 bases, with 12 bases between. Germline V gene sequence: CDR1 KGHSH, CDR2 LQKENI. This CDR3 has 15 residues. The CDR3 loop reads CASSPPGGARTEAFF. CDR3 DNA sequence: TGTGCCAGCTCACCACCGGGGGGGGCGCGCACTGAAGCTTTCTTT.

There are many counts of this clonotype. The chain links TRBV21-1 to TRBJ2-3. TRBV21-1 is listed as a pseudogene. This CDR3 contains 14 residues. As DNA, the CDR3 is TGTGCCAGCAGCGAGACAAATTGCACAGATACGCAGTATTTT. This encodes CASSETNCTDTQYF.

The chain couples TRBV27 to TRBJ2-7; perhaps D is TRBD1 or TRBD2 (6 bases each). CDR3 length: 14 amino acids. V was clipped by 2 bases and J by 3 bases, with 11 bases between them. Germline CDR1 reads MNHEY; CDR2 reads SMNVEV (reference sequence). CDR3 DNA sequence: TGTGCCAGCAGTTTACGCGGGACACTCTACGAGCAGTACTTC. Encoded protein: CASSLRGTLYEQYF.

This clonotype was counted a few times. The CDR3 is CASSRDRTVINTEAFF. CDR3 in DNA: TGTGCCAGCAGTCGGGACAGGACGGTAATAAACACTGAAGCTTTCTTT. The chain joins TRBV7-8 to TRBJ1-1; 8 bases fit TRBD1. CDR3 length equals 16 residues. The V gene's germline CDR1 is SGHVS and CDR2 FQNEAQ. Losses at the gene ends were 6 bases for V and 2 bases for J; bases not matched to a gene: 11.